The 17 T cell receptor beta chains below were found in one sample sequenced in a study of T-cell reconstitution after alpha-beta-depleted transplantation in children. The authors prepared the TCRbeta library with unique molecular identifiers. TCRdb ran MiXCR on the PCR reads and lists one entry per CDR3 protein. The sample holds fewer than 1 million distinct CDR3 sequences, around 17% seen once. The specimen was PBMCs, mostly from graft donor cells, collected 360 days after TCRalphabeta/CD19-depleted stem cell transplant. These receptors originate from a male patient aged 10-17 years who had a stem cell transplant for acute lymphoblastic leukemia, so the T cells may come from the graft donor.

This clonotype was observed a few times. This chain joins TRBV2 and TRBJ2-7, with D perhaps matching TRBD1 (6 bases). Germline values: CDR1 SNHLY, CDR2 FYNNEI. V lost 8 bases and J lost 7, with 21 bases in between. The CDR3 totals 14 residues. CDR3 protein: CASRWYRVTNEQYF. Here the CDR3 DNA reads TGTGCCAGCCGATGGTACAGGGTGACAAATGAGCAGTACTTC.

V gene TRBV20-1 combines with J gene TRBJ2-3, with TRBD2 matching over 10 bases. J was trimmed by 0 bases and V by 2 bases; bases with no gene match: 5. CDR1 and CDR2 (germline): DFQATT, SNEGSKA (reference sequence). The CDR3 totals 16 residues. CDR3 residues: CSARSFSGRSTDTQYF. DNA of the CDR3: TGCAGTGCTAGATCCTTTAGCGGGAGGAGCACAGATACGCAGTATTTT.

In its sample, this clonotype was seen a few times. V usage is TRBV4-1 and J usage is TRBJ2-1; no firm D call. CDR3 length: 16 amino acids. Per germline, CDR1 MGHRA and CDR2 YSYEKL. Trimming removed 3 bases from V and 3 bases from J, with 15 bases in between. The CDR3 bases are TGCGCCAGCAGCCACCCCATGGGGAACGACTACAATGAGCAGTTCTTC. Protein: CASSHPMGNDYNEQFF.

This clonotype appeared once. The V and J genes are TRBV7-9 and TRBJ2-1; D gene uncertain. The CDR3 runs 15 residues. V lost 3 bases and J lost 2, with 11 bases in between. The germline gives CDR1 SEHNR, CDR2 FQNEAQ (reference sequence). The CDR3 is CASSFSRGTYNEQFF. The CDR3 region has the DNA TGTGCCAGCAGCTTTAGCCGCGGTACCTACAATGAGCAGTTCTTC.

This clonotype has only a few counts. The chain is built from TRBV7-9 and TRBJ2-3; TRBD2 aligns across 7 bases. Per the germline V gene, CDR1 is SEHNR and CDR2 is FQNEAQ (reference sequence). The CDR3 consists of 16 residues. The trim removed 0 bases at V and 8 bases at J, leaving 11 bases unmatched. CDR3 bases: TGTGCCAGCAGCTTAGCTGCGGGAGACCTCAGGTGTACGCAGTATTTT. The encoded protein is CASSLAAGDLRCTQYF.

The CDR3 region is CASSEGGPGTAEAFF. The DNA of the CDR3 is TGTGCCAGCAGTGAAGGGGGGCCCGGGACAGCTGAAGCTTTCTTT. The chain joins TRBV25-1 to TRBJ1-1; 7 nucleotides line up with TRBD1. The CDR3 covers 15 residues. Looked up from germline, CDR1 is MGHDK and CDR2 is SYGVNS. The V segment lost 2 bases and the J segment 6 bases; nucleotides outside the gene matches: 9.

The table lists this clonotype with many counts. This chain connects TRBV4-2 to TRBJ2-7; 10 bases match TRBD2. The length of the CDR3 is 13 residues. Per the germline V gene, CDR1 is LGHNA and CDR2 is YNFKEQ. V shed 5 bases, J shed 6 bases, and the junction held 4 bases outside the gene matches. CDR3 coding DNA: TGTGCCAGCAGCTCTAGCGGGAGTCGCGAGCAGTACTTC. Translation gives CASSSSGSREQYF.

The chain couples TRBV6-2 or TRBV6-3 to TRBJ1-2; a possible D gene is TRBD1 (5 bases). CDR1 is MNHEY and CDR2 is SVGEGT in the germline V gene. This CDR3 is 16 amino acids long. V shed 2 bases and J shed 3 bases, with 16 bases lying between them. As DNA, the CDR3 is TGTGCCAGCAGTTACCCAGGGACCTTTTGGGACTATGGCTACACCTTC. Protein product: CASSYPGTFWDYGYTF.

This clonotype was seen a handful of times. The rearrangement uses TRBV12-3 or TRBV12-4 and TRBJ1-1, with no clear D. The CDR3 runs to 14 residues. Trimming took off 8 bases at V and 2 bases at J, with 15 bases between the two ends. The CDR3 region is CASGRTASNTEAFF. As DNA, the CDR3 is TGTGCCAGCGGACGGACGGCGAGTAACACTGAAGCTTTCTTT.

A few counts support this clonotype. This chain joins TRBV12-3 or TRBV12-4 and TRBJ2-1, with D unclear. Trimming pared 2 bases from V and 8 bases from J, leaving 7 bases between. This CDR3 is 12 amino acids long. Here the CDR3 DNA reads TGTGCCAGCAGTTTAATGGTCGATGAGCAGTTCTTC. This translates into CASSLMVDEQFF.

The V and J genes are TRBV7-9 and TRBJ2-7; 7 nucleotides match TRBD1. Germline values: CDR1 SEHNR, CDR2 FQNEAQ (reference sequence). The CDR3 runs 14 residues. Germline trimming cut 1 base from V and 2 bases from J; bases unmatched to any gene: 2. The CDR3 reads CASSLEGAAYEQYF. The CDR3 DNA follows: TGTGCCAGCAGCTTAGAGGGGGCCGCCTACGAGCAGTACTTC.

This clonotype has a handful of counts. V gene TRBV7-6 combines with J gene TRBJ2-1; D may be TRBD2 (6 bases). V was shortened by 1 base and J by 2 bases, with 9 bases between the two germline ends. CDR1 is SGHVS, CDR2 FNYEAQ, per germline. The CDR3 runs 15 residues. CDR3 region: CASSLDPSAYNEQFF. CDR3 coding DNA: TGTGCCAGCAGCTTAGACCCTAGCGCCTACAATGAGCAGTTCTTC.

This clonotype was seen more than once but under ten times. This chain joins TRBV29-1 and TRBJ2-3; D not resolved. The CDR3 extends over 10 amino acids. Trimming pared 5 bases from V and 5 bases from J, leaving 5 bases between. Per germline, CDR1 SQVTM and CDR2 ANQGSEA. The CDR3 DNA sequence: TGCAGCGTTTACAGAGATACGCAGTATTTT. This codes for CSVYRDTQYF.

This chain joins TRBV9 and TRBJ2-3; D is perhaps TRBD1 or TRBD2 (6 bases each). Germline V gene data show CDR1 as SGDLS and CDR2 as YYNGEE. V dropped 4 bases and J dropped 1 base, with 22 bases sitting between them. The CDR3 is 18 amino acids. The CDR3 DNA reads TGTGCCAGCAGCCTAGGGGGGTCCTCCAGGCGTGGCACAGATACGCAGTATTTT. Amino acids: CASSLGGSSRRGTDTQYF.

This sequence joins TRBV28 and TRBJ2-2; 8 positions match TRBD1. Unmatched junction bases numbered 8, after V lost 2 bases and J lost 3 bases. Per germline, CDR1 MDHEN and CDR2 SYDVKM. The CDR3 has 17 amino acids. CDR3 nucleotide sequence: TGTGCCAGCAGTTTACCCCTACGGACAGGGTACACCGGGGAGCTGTTTTTT. Residues: CASSLPLRTGYTGELFF.

This rearrangement joins TRBV20-1 to TRBJ2-7, with D perhaps TRBD2 (6 bases). Germline V gives CDR1 DFQATT, CDR2 SNEGSKA (reference sequence). There are 20 residues in the CDR3. Deletions cut 2 bases from V and 2 bases from J, with 31 bases between. The CDR3 sequence: CSARSYLGVGTPSIPYEQYF. As DNA, the CDR3 is TGCAGTGCTAGAAGTTATTTAGGGGTCGGGACTCCATCTATACCCTACGAGCAGTACTTC.

Only a few counts were recorded for this clonotype. The V call is TRBV12-5, the J call TRBJ2-1; 11 bases agree with TRBD1. The V gene end was trimmed by 0 bases and the J gene end by 5 bases; junction bases not matched to a gene: 6. The CDR3 is 17 amino acids. Per the germline V gene, CDR1 is LGHNT and CDR2 is FRNRAP. The CDR3 region is CASGLVLGQGVNNEQFF. The DNA of the CDR3 is TGTGCTAGTGGTTTGGTCCTGGGACAGGGGGTCAACAATGAGCAGTTCTTC.